The 24 T cell receptor beta chains listed next were all sequenced from one sample in a study of CD8+CD57+ T cells in acquired aplastic anemia. Patients picked for sequencing had shown CD8+CD57+ cell expansion detected by flow cytometry. The TCR beta profiling, which covered VDJ combination and CDR3 sequence, was carried out using genomic DNA as the template. TCRdb processed the reads anew with MiXCR; each CDR3 protein has one entry. This sample carries 190,000 or so distinct CDR3 sequences, under 50% of them seen once, and the ten largest clones take about 1.7%. Sequences were obtained from sorted CD4+, CD8+, or CD8+CD57+ T cells (not recorded which) from PBMCs. The source of these receptors is a human donor with aplastic anemia.

The CDR3 nucleotides are TGTGCCAGCAGTTTCCGATGGACGGCGAACACCGGGGAGCTGTTTTTT. Encoded protein: CASSFRWTANTGELFF. The rearrangement joins TRBV27 to TRBJ2-2; D is unresolved. Germline lookup yields CDR1 MNHEY and CDR2 SMNVEV (reference sequence). V was shortened by 3 bases and J by 0 bases, with 11 bases between the two germline ends. The CDR3 totals 16 residues.

This clonotype has just a few counts. The chain combines TRBV6-2 or TRBV6-3 with TRBJ1-1, with D uncertain. V lost 4 bases and J lost 7, with 16 bases in between. Germline CDR1 MNHEY, CDR2 SVGEGT. This CDR3 has 14 residues. CDR3 amino acids: CASSFSQAGIEAFF. CDR3 sequence (DNA): TGTGCCAGCAGTTTCTCCCAGGCTGGGATTGAAGCTTTCTTT.

This clonotype was detected many times. This chain links TRBV9 with TRBJ2-1; 7 nucleotides match TRBD2. CDR3 length equals 13 residues. The ends lost 4 bases at V and 14 bases at J; junction bases unmatched: 12. Germline V gene lookup returns CDR1 SGDLS and CDR2 YYNGEE. CDR3 protein: CASSPFLWGREFF. CDR3 coding DNA: TGTGCCAGCAGCCCCTTTCTGTGGGGGAGGGAGTTCTTC.

As for this clonotype: As the CDR3 is not closed by the conserved phenylalanine or tryptophan, this likely results from a read error. The V gene is TRBV10-3, the J gene TRBJ1-2, with D possibly matching TRBD1 (5 bases). The CDR3 loop spans 15 amino acids. Trimming shortened V by 2 bases and J by 4 bases, and 14 bases separated the two germline ends. Germline-derived CDR1 and CDR2 are ENHRY and SYGVKD. DNA for the CDR3: TGTGCCATCAGTGAGGAAGTTCACGGGGGCTATGGCTACACCTCC. It encodes CAISEEVHGGYGYTS.

At least ten counts were recorded for this clonotype. This chain joins TRBV10-3 and TRBJ1-3; D remains unclear. The CDR3 is 16 amino acids. Germline V lookup: CDR1 ENHRY, CDR2 SYGVKD. V was shortened by 0 bases and J by 5 bases, with 14 bases between the two germline ends. CDR3 sequence: CAISESLQLGRNTIYF. CDR3 in DNA: TGTGCCATCAGTGAGTCCCTCCAGTTAGGCAGAAACACCATATATTTT.

In this sample, this clonotype turned up many times. The gene calls are TRBV10-3 and TRBJ1-5; D is unresolved. From germline, CDR1 is ENHRY and CDR2 SYGVKD. V lost 0 bases and J 0 bases, leaving 6 bases between the germline ends. This CDR3 has 15 residues. The CDR3, as DNA: TGTGCCATCAGTGAGTCCGGGCATAGCAATCAGCCCCAGCATTTT. Its translation is CAISESGHSNQPQHF.

The CDR3 DNA reads TGCAGCGTTGATGTATGGGGGACTGAAGCTTTCTTT. This sequence encodes CSVDVWGTEAFF. The J gene is TRBJ1-1, the V gene TRBV29-1; D possibly corresponds to TRBD1 (5 bases). CDR3 length: 12 residues. The ends were cut back, 3 bases at V and 5 bases at J, with 10 bases in the middle. Per the germline V gene, CDR1 is SQVTM and CDR2 is ANQGSEA.

J is TRBJ1-2 and V is TRBV20-1; tentatively, D is TRBD1 (6 bases). The CDR3 is 12 amino acids. CDR1 and CDR2 from the germline V gene are DFQATT and SNEGSKA (reference sequence). The V end lost 1 base, the J end lost 8 bases, and 11 bases lay between the germline ends. The DNA of the CDR3 is TGCAGTGCTAGAGGGGGGGCGCAGGGCTACACCTTC. Translation: CSARGGAQGYTF.

The rearrangement links TRBV24-1 to TRBJ1-5; D unresolved. This CDR3 is built from 13 residues. V was trimmed by 7 bases and J by 5 bases, leaving 11 bases between them. The germline gives CDR1 KGHDR, CDR2 SFDVKD. CDR3 protein: CATSPDFDQPQHF. For the CDR3, the DNA is TGTGCCACCAGCCCTGATTTTGATCAGCCCCAGCATTTT.

V is TRBV29-1 and J is TRBJ2-1; 11 nucleotides match TRBD1. CDR1 SQVTM and CDR2 ANQGSEA come from the germline V gene. Trimming took 0 bases from V and 5 from J; bases not matched to a gene: 6. The CDR3 spans 16 residues. The CDR3 DNA sequence: TGCAGCGTTGAAGATCGGGACAGGGGGAGACACAATGAGCAGTTCTTC. Protein product: CSVEDRDRGRHNEQFF.

The table lists this clonotype with a count of one. This chain links TRBV2 with TRBJ2-2; TRBD1 agrees at 12 bases. The CDR3 loop spans 14 amino acids. The J segment lost 7 bases and the V segment lost 10 bases, leaving 7 bases of the junction unmatched. Germline-derived CDR1 and CDR2 are SNHLY and FYNNEI. This CDR3 reads CATTRDRGRGELFF. The CDR3 DNA reads TGTGCCACCACCCGGGACAGGGGGCGCGGGGAGCTGTTTTTT. The full variable domain, with the rest looked up from reference TRBV2 and TRBJ2-2, is EPEVTQTPSHQVTQMGQEVILRCVPISNHLYFYWYRQILGQKVEFLVSFYNNEISEKSEIFDDQFSVERPDGSNFTLKIRSTKLEDSAMYFCATTRDRGRGELFFGEGSRLTVL.

The chain joins TRBV29-1 to TRBJ2-7; D not resolved. The CDR3 sequence is 13 residues long. Germline loops: CDR1 SQVTM, CDR2 ANQGSEA. Trimming shortened V by 5 bases and J by 2 bases, and 13 bases separated the two germline ends. The CDR3 loop is CSVTDSSTYEQYF. CDR3 in DNA: TGCAGCGTTACCGACTCCTCAACCTACGAGCAGTACTTC.

This clonotype was recorded at least ten times. The chain recombines TRBV29-1 with TRBJ2-7, with 10 nucleotides matching TRBD2. Germline CDR1 reads SQVTM; CDR2 reads ANQGSEA. The CDR3 loop spans 13 amino acids. Germline trimming cut 7 bases from V and 5 bases from J; bases unmatched to any gene: 8. This CDR3 reads CSALKREGNEQYF. The CDR3 coding sequence is TGCAGCGCCTTGAAGCGGGAGGGTAACGAGCAGTACTTC.

CDR3 region: CSVRVGGNTGELFF. CDR3 DNA: TGCAGCGTCCGGGTGGGAGGGAACACCGGGGAGCTGTTTTTT. V and J are TRBV29-1 and TRBJ2-2; perhaps TRBD2 as D (6 bases). Trimming cost V 6 bases and J 1 base, with 12 bases left between them. This CDR3 has 14 amino acids. Germline loops: CDR1 SQVTM, CDR2 ANQGSEA.

Many counts were recorded for this clonotype. The chain links TRBV6-2 or TRBV6-3 to TRBJ1-2, with unresolved D. CDR3 size: 12 residues. Trimming left V 7 bases short and J 0 bases short, with 6 bases between. The germline gives CDR1 MNHEY, CDR2 SVGEGT. The CDR3 sequence is CASNSANYGYTF. The CDR3 nucleotides read TGTGCCAGCAATAGCGCTAACTATGGCTACACCTTC.

The chain links TRBV20-1 to TRBJ2-7, with 7 positions matching TRBD1. V lost 7 bases, J lost 0 bases, and 15 bases stayed unmatched. The CDR3 runs to 16 residues. CDR1 is DFQATT and CDR2 is SNEGSKA in the germline V gene (reference sequence). CDR3 residues: CSVSSTQGTSSYEQYF. The CDR3, as DNA: TGCAGTGTTTCCTCCACACAGGGGACATCCTCCTACGAGCAGTACTTC.

This rearrangement joins TRBV2 to TRBJ1-6; the match to TRBD1 covers 7 bases. Germline CDR1 reads SNHLY; CDR2 reads FYNNEI. V trimming: 1 base; J trimming: 7 bases; junction bases outside the gene matches: 4. The CDR3 sequence is 15 residues long. CDR3 amino acids: CASSEEGQVNSPLHF. CDR3 nucleotide sequence: TGTGCCAGCAGTGAAGAAGGACAGGTGAATTCACCCCTCCACTTT.

This clonotype was found many times. The V and J genes are TRBV14 and TRBJ2-7; D is unresolved. The CDR3 length is 13 residues. Trimming shortened V by 8 bases and J by 2 bases, and 13 bases separated the two germline ends. The germline V gene encodes CDR1 SGHDN and CDR2 FVKESK. This chain's CDR3 is CASARDPPYEQYF. CDR3 nucleotides: TGTGCCAGCGCCAGAGATCCCCCCTACGAGCAGTACTTC.

The chain carries TRBV7-8 and TRBJ2-2, with TRBD2 matching over 8 bases. CDR1 and CDR2 (germline): SGHVS, FQNEAQ. The length of the CDR3 is 15 residues. J gave up 2 bases and V 7 bases, and 6 bases lay outside the gene matches. CDR3 nucleotide sequence: TGTGCCAGCATCGAACTAGCGGTTAACACCGGGGAGCTGTTTTTT. Translated, it gives CASIELAVNTGELFF.

The chain has TRBV20-1 and TRBJ1-1, with 8 bases lining up with TRBD1. The V gene end was trimmed by 3 bases and the J gene end by 4 bases; junction bases not matched to a gene: 7. The CDR3 is made up of 14 amino acids. From germline, CDR1 is DFQATT and CDR2 SNEGSKA (reference sequence). As DNA, the CDR3 is TGCAGTGCTAGTCTGGGGACAGGTGGCACTGAAGCTTTCTTT. Encoded protein: CSASLGTGGTEAFF.

Worth noting for this clonotype: A junction end diverges from the germline sequence, so it may reflect a read error. V gene TRBV7-8 combines with J gene TRBJ2-5; D is unresolved. Germline V CDR1 and CDR2: SGHVS, FQNEAQ. The length of the CDR3 is 12 residues. CDR3 bases: TGTGCCAGCAGTCTGTACCAAGACACCCAGTACTTC. Residues: CASSLYQDTQYF.

As DNA, the CDR3 is TGCAGCGTTGAAGATAACAGGGGACATGGCTACACCTTC. Translated, it gives CSVEDNRGHGYTF. This chain uses TRBV29-1 with TRBJ1-2; 7 bases are a match to TRBD1. The germline CDR1 and CDR2 sequences are SQVTM and ANQGSEA. The CDR3 extends over 13 amino acids. J lost 6 bases, V lost 0 bases, and 4 bases had no gene match.

Concerning this clonotype: Possible read error: a much larger clone is one base away. V and J are TRBV18 and TRBJ2-7; D assignment may be TRBD1 or TRBD2 (5 bases each). Trimming pared 3 bases from V and 4 bases from J, leaving 10 bases between. The CDR3 totals 13 residues. From germline, CDR1 is KGHSH and CDR2 LQKENI. The CDR3 DNA reads as TGTGCCAGCTCACCGGGACGGGGTTACGAGCAGTACTTC. This encodes CASSPGRGYEQYF. Full variable domain (missing parts from reference TRBV18 and TRBJ2-7): NAGVMQNPRHLVRRRGQEARLRCSPMKGHSHVYWYRQLPEEGLKFMVYLQKENIIDESGMPKERFSAEFPKEGPSILRIQQVVRGDSAAYFCASSPGRGYEQYFGPGTRLTVT.

This clonotype was picked up a small number of times. This chain uses TRBV24-1 with TRBJ1-1, with 9 bases lining up with TRBD1. Germline loops: CDR1 KGHDR, CDR2 SFDVKD. The CDR3 loop spans 12 amino acids. The J segment lost 11 bases and the V segment lost 7 bases, leaving 7 bases of the junction unmatched. CDR3 sequence (DNA): TGTGCCACCAGCAGGACAGGGGAGGTGGCTTTCTTT. Protein product: CATSRTGEVAFF.